The 5 T cell receptor beta chains given below trace back to one sample, sequenced in a study of identical twins. Via MiXCR, TCRdb re-called the 5' RACE reads, giving one row per CDR3 protein. The sample lists around 230,000 distinct CDR3 sequences; 6.5% to 8% were seen once. The data also belong to a second study, concerning T cells expressing NK-cell markers.

Material for sequencing was CD8+ T cells sorted from blood. These receptors originate from a woman under 30 in good health.

This clonotype was seen many times. The rearrangement joins TRBV20-1 to TRBJ2-5, with 8 bases that match TRBD2. Germline trimming cut 5 bases from V and 1 base from J; bases unmatched to any gene: 3. The CDR3 runs 13 residues. Germline V gene lookup returns CDR1 DFQATT and CDR2 SNEGSKA (reference sequence). The CDR3 DNA is TGCAGTGCTCGGGGGGGTCCCCAAGAGACCCAGTACTTC. It specifies CSARGGPQETQYF.

The J gene is TRBJ1-2, the V gene TRBV7-9; 7 bases match TRBD1. The CDR3 extends over 15 amino acids. V trimming: 4 bases; J trimming: 4 bases; junction bases outside the gene matches: 9. Germline-derived CDR1 and CDR2 are SEHNR and FQNEAQ (reference sequence). The CDR3 DNA reads TGTGCCAGCAGCTCGACCCTGGGACAGTCCTATGGCTACACCTTC. This encodes CASSSTLGQSYGYTF.

The V gene is TRBV9, the J gene TRBJ2-7; 10 bases are shared with TRBD2. Germline V CDR1 and CDR2: SGDLS, YYNGEE. There are 16 residues in the CDR3. With 3 bases clipped from V and 4 bases from J, the junction kept 10 bases outside the gene matches. CDR3 protein: CASSDGRTSGLYEQYF. CDR3 DNA: TGTGCCAGCAGCGATGGGAGGACTAGCGGATTGTACGAGCAGTACTTC.

This clonotype was recorded many times. The V call is TRBV29-1, the J call TRBJ1-1; D unclear. The CDR3 has 11 residues. Germline CDR1 reads SQVTM; CDR2 reads ANQGSEA. V dropped 4 bases and J dropped 7 bases, with 10 bases sitting between them. The CDR3 region is CSVAGRDEAFF. In DNA form, the CDR3 reads TGCAGCGTTGCGGGAAGGGATGAAGCTTTCTTT.

This chain connects TRBV5-1 to TRBJ2-1; TRBD1 agrees at 9 bases. CDR1 is SGHRS and CDR2 is YFSETQ in the germline V gene. J was trimmed by 8 bases and V by 0 bases; bases with no gene match: 12. CDR3 size: 17 residues. The CDR3, as DNA: TGCGCCAGCAGCTTGGAAACAGGGGGCGCCCCATGGGATGAGCAGTTCTTC. Amino acid sequence: CASSLETGGAPWDEQFF.